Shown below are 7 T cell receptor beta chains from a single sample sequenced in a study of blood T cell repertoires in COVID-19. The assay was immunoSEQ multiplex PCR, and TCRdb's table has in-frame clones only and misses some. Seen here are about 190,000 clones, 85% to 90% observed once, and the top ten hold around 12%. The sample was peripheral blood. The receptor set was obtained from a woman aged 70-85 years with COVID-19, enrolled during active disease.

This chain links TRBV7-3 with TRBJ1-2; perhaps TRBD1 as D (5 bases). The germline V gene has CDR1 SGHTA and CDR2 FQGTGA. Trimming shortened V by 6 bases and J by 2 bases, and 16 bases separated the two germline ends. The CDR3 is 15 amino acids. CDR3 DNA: TGTGCCAGCAGAAACCCCCTCGGGGGAAACTATGGCTACACCTTC. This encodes CASRNPLGGNYGYTF. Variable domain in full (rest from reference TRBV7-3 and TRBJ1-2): GAGVSQTPSNKVTEKGKYVELRCDPISGHTALYWYRQSLGQGPEFLIYFQGTGAADDSGLPNDRFFAVRPEGSVSTLKIQRTERGDSAVYLCASRNPLGGNYGYTFGSGTRLTVV.

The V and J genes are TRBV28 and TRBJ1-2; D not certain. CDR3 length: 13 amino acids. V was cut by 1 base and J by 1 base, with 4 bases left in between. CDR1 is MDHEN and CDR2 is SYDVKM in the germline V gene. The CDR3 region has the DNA TGTGCCAGCAGTTTATCCAATAACTATGGCTACACCTTC. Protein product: CASSLSNNYGYTF.

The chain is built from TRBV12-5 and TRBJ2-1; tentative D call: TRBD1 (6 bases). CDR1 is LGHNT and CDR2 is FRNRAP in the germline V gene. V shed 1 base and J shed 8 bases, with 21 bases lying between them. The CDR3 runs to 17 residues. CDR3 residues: CASGLDELRSRGYEQFF. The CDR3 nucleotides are TGTGCTAGTGGTTTGGACGAGCTCAGGAGCAGGGGTTATGAGCAGTTCTTC.

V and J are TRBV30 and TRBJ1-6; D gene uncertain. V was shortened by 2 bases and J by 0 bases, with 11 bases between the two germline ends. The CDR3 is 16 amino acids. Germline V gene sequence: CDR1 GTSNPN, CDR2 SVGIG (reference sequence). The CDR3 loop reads CAWSISASSYNSPLHF. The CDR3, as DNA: TGTGCCTGGAGTATCAGCGCGAGCTCCTATAATTCACCCCTCCACTTT. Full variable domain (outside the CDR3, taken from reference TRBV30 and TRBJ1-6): SQTIHQWPATLVQPVGSPLSLECTVEGTSNPNLYWYRQAAGRGLQLLFYSVGIGQISSEVPQNLSASRPQDRQFILSSKKLLLSDSGFYLCAWSISASSYNSPLHFGNGTRLTVT.

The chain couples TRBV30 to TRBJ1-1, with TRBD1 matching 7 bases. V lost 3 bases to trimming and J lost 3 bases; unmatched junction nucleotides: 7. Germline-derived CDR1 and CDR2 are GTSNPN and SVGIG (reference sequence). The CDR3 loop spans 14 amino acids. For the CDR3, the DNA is TGTGCCTGGAGGAGGGGGCTCGAAGACACTGAAGCTTTCTTT. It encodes CAWRRGLEDTEAFF.

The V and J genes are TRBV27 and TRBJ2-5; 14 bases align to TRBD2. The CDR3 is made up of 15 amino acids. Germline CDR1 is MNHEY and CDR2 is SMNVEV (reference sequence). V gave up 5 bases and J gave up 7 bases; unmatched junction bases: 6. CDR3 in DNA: TGTGCCAGCAGTCGGGGACTAGCGGGAGTAGGGACCCAGTACTTC. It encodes CASSRGLAGVGTQYF.

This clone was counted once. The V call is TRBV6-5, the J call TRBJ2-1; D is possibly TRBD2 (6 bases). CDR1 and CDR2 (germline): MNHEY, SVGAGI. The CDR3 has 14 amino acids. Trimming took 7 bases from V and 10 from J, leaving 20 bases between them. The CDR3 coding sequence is TGTGCCAGCACCCCGGGACTCTCTCGGCTGGAGCAGTTCTTC. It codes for CASTPGLSRLEQFF.